This T cell receptor (beta chain) was sequenced in a study of beta chain features in type 1 diabetes (dated 2018 in TCRdb). A note on the overall study: Mean age, gender distribution, total cell number and subset yield were not different between patients and healthy donors. A total of roughly 100 million sorted cells were examined across all samples, and a strong correlation was observed between cell number per subset and RNA yield. The study compared TCRB repertoires of sorted circulating CD4+ T cell subsets between recently diagnosed type 1 diabetes patients and matched healthy donors. Regulatory and stem cell-like memory subsets were obtained from only 8 patients and roughly eight healthy donors, while naive and central memory subsets were obtained from all 30 or so donors.

What the authors observed across the whole study: Naive, central memory and regulatory TCRB repertoires appeared more similar among patients than among healthy donors. Because cDNA was sequenced instead of genomic DNA, highly expressing activated cells could be over-represented, though the groups showed no difference in activation or CD3 levels. Shorter templates might have been favored by PCR, but patient and control samples were amplified and corrected together, so both groups would have been affected equally by any skew. A moderate but significant shortening of TCRB CDR3 length was observed in type 1 diabetes patients in all four CD4+ subsets. Patients with type 1 diabetes made fewer insertions and deleted more nucleotides at VDJ recombination sites, implying thymic rearrangement abnormalities. Only small numbers of individuals were included in the HLA sub-analyses, which left unresolved whether HLA type had any influence on TCRB rearrangement.

Worth noting for this clone: Its antigen is not yet known. Base qualities are missing; no much larger clone stands one base away.

Looking up the germline V gene yields CDR1 SQVTM and CDR2 ANQGSEA. The CDR3 numbers 13 residues from cysteine through phenylalanine. The CDR3 DNA has 39 bases and is translated from base 1. At the junction V is shortened by 4 bases and J by 4 bases; bases outside the gene matches: 3. All of the isolated RNA was reverse transcribed with the High Capacity cDNA Reverse Transcription Kit, so expressed TCRB transcripts were sequenced. Deep immunoSEQ sequencing was applied to naive, central memory and regulatory T cell samples, giving an average of roughly 3.5 million total reads per sample. Sorted cells were lysed in RLT buffer and RNA was extracted with DNase-treated RNeasy Micro or Mini kits, depending on cell number. To prevent cross-contamination, every cell subset was processed on its own, while patient and healthy donor samples were processed together. The immunoSEQ multiplex PCR was used to amplify TCRB sequences from cDNA, yielding 87-bp fragments that span the CDR3 region. Sequencing of the amplicons was performed on the Illumina HiSeq platform. The authors' pipeline ran thus. Synthetic template baselines were used to correct PCR bias computationally, reads within Hamming distance 2 were collapsed together, and singletons that could not be merged were discarded. Reads were aligned to IMGT to assign V, D and J genes, CDR3 length, and insertions or deletions at six rearrangement sites. Within each subset, clonotype counts were normalized to the number of sorted cells before true diversity and Gini coefficients were calculated with the tcR R package. The overlap coefficient, calculated on TCRB nucleotide sequences, was used to quantify repertoire sharing. Out-of-frame TCRB sequences from naive cells were analyzed as a proxy for the pre-selection repertoire. TCRdb retrieved this table from immuneACCESS and kept in-frame rearrangements only. Not all clones are present; in checked studies, unresolved V genes account for under half, and no reason is known for the remainder. The V and J calls and clone size were taken over from that table, and D and trimming were inferred from the DNA. The sample table lists about half a million clones, around 10% of them with a count of one. More than 0.045% of the sample comes from the top ten.

Each donor gave one peripheral blood draw, averaging approximately 0.12 L, which was collected into heparinised tubes. A BD FACSAria II and a panel including CD45RO, CCR7, CD25, CD127, CD95 and CD27 were used to sort naive, central memory, regulatory and stem cell-like memory CD4+ T cells. Purity was above 95% for every sorted population. PBMCs were separated immediately by Lymphoprep density gradient centrifugation and were stained directly, without being cultured. So that batch effects would be minimized, each experiment stained and sorted samples in pairs, pairing one healthy donor with one patient.

The rearrangement joined TRBV29-1 to TRBJ2-3; TRBD1 lines up with 9 middle nucleotides. This clonotype originated in a young woman in good health. Material: naive CD4+ T cells from blood. The sample's cell subset or site label, in plain terms: true naive CD4+ T cells. The CDR3 sequence is CSVGRQGADTQYF. The DNA sequence reads TGCAGCGTTGGCAGACAGGGGGCAGATACGCAGTATTTT.